These T cell receptor beta chains were read from a single sample in a study of a mutant IDH1 vaccine in newly diagnosed glioma. Clones were read by immunoSEQ multiplex PCR, and TCRdb kept only the in-frame ones, dropping some. This sample has around 29,000 clones, with around 90% found just once. Their antigens are not known. The material was peripheral blood mononuclear cells (PBMCs), obtained from a glioma patient whose treatment included an IDH1 peptide vaccine. These receptors came from a woman between 40 and 50 years old with glioma. Some clones in this sample may be carry-over from other donors' samples. Each CDR3 is given with its conserved first and last residue. The D gene is left open where the match is weak. Size is omitted from some rows. Given values are once, few, many or a class for expanded clones.

d_call,v_call,clone_size,j_call,cdr3_aa,cdr3_nt
.,TRBV21-1,.,TRBJ1-2,CASSKGAQGRFGYTF,TGTGCCAGCAGCAAGGGGGCGCAGGGGAGATTTGGCTACACCTTC
TRBD1,TRBV9,.,TRBJ2-7,CASSPSDRVPSYEQYF,TGTGCCAGCAGCCCCAGCGACAGGGTACCCTCTTACGAGCAGTACTTC
TRBD1,TRBV4-3,once,TRBJ1-1,CASSQDDRDTEAFF,TGCGCCAGCAGCCAAGATGACAGGGACACTGAAGCTTTCTTT
.,TRBV7-9,.,TRBJ2-2,CASSGGGRNTGELFF,TGTGCCAGCAGCGGAGGGGGCCGGAACACCGGGGAGCTGTTTTTT
.,TRBV29-1,few,TRBJ1-2,CSVEMGQGGGYTF,TGCAGCGTTGAAATGGGCCAGGGAGGCGGCTACACCTTC
.,TRBV4-2,.,TRBJ2-2,CASSYSDGDTGELFF,TGTGCCAGCAGCTACTCCGACGGAGACACCGGGGAGCTGTTTTTT
.,TRBV6-5,.,TRBJ1-1,CASSYSNTEAFF,TGTGCCAGCAGTTACTCCAACACTGAAGCTTTCTTT
TRBD1,TRBV2,.,TRBJ1-1,CASSEDRGRGTEAFF,TGTGCCAGCAGTGAGGACAGGGGGCGAGGCACTGAAGCTTTCTTT
.,TRBV5-1,.,TRBJ1-1,CASSLLSGDTEAFF,TGCGCCAGCAGCTTGTTGTCCGGGGACACTGAAGCTTTCTTT
.,TRBV28,.,TRBJ2-1,CASSLSWGANEQFF,TGTGCCAGCAGTTTATCCTGGGGGGCCAATGAGCAGTTCTTC
TRBD2,TRBV4-3,few,TRBJ2-3,CASSPTPSGGADTQYF,TGCGCCAGCAGCCCCACGCCTAGCGGGGGGGCAGATACGCAGTATTTT
.,TRBV27,.,TRBJ1-1,CASSLPPTLPGTEAFF,TGTGCCAGCAGTTTACCTCCGACACTCCCTGGCACTGAAGCTTTCTTT
.,TRBV28,.,TRBJ2-1,CASTNRGPSNEQFF,TGTGCCAGCACGAATCGGGGACCTTCGAATGAGCAGTTCTTC
.,TRBV7-9,.,TRBJ2-5,CASSLVGGETRETQYF,TGTGCCAGCAGCTTAGTCGGGGGCGAAACACGGGAGACCCAGTACTTC
.,TRBV6-5,.,TRBJ1-5,CASSEGDQPQHF,TGTGCCAGCAGCGAGGGGGATCAGCCCCAGCATTTT
.,TRBV27,.,TRBJ2-7,CASRTGYEQYF,TGTGCCAGCAGAACAGGCTACGAGCAGTACTTC
.,TRBV7-5,.,TRBJ2-6,CARIILSRQSRANVLTF,TGTGCCAGAATCATTCTGAGTAGACAAAGTCGGGCCAACGTCCTGACTTTC
TRBD1,TRBV29-1,.,TRBJ2-7,CSVEIRGRGYEQYF,TGCAGCGTTGAGATCAGGGGGCGAGGGTACGAGCAGTACTTC
.,TRBV28,.,TRBJ1-2,CASRYNLLGGYTF,TGTGCCAGCAGATACAACCTCTTAGGGGGCTACACCTTC
.,TRBV5-1,few,TRBJ2-2,CASSEMNTGELFF,TGCGCCAGCAGTGAGATGAACACCGGGGAGCTGTTTTTT
.,TRBV11-1,.,TRBJ2-7,CASSLVAEAYEQYF,TGTGCCAGCAGCTTAGTGGCCGAGGCCTACGAGCAGTACTTC
.,TRBV25-1,.,TRBJ2-5,CASSEGGGETQYF,TGTGCCAGCAGTGAAGGGGGAGGTGAGACCCAGTACTTC
TRBD1,TRBV19,medium-sized,TRBJ1-5,CASSEQGMEQPQHF,TGTGCCAGTAGTGAACAGGGGATGGAACAGCCCCAGCATTTT
TRBD2,TRBV5-6,.,TRBJ2-1,CASSFVAGGPPGYNEQFF,TGTGCCAGCAGCTTTGTAGCGGGAGGGCCCCCCGGCTACAATGAGCAGTTCTTC
.,TRBV7-6,.,TRBJ1-2,CASSLTPNNPRGYTF,TGTGCCAGCAGCCTGACACCGAATAACCCCCGGGGCTACACCTTC
.,TRBV11-2,.,TRBJ2-5,CASSLPARSSSGITYF,TGTGCCAGCAGCCTCCCAGCAAGATCCAGTAGCGGTATCACGTACTTC
TRBD1,TRBV28,.,TRBJ2-7,CASSPGTGAYEQYF,TGTGCCAGCAGCCCCGGGACAGGCGCCTACGAGCAGTACTTC
TRBD2,TRBV6-5,.,TRBJ2-5,CASRRGTSGQETQYF,TGTGCCAGCAGACGCGGGACTAGCGGACAAGAGACCCAGTACTTC
TRBD1,TRBV28,.,TRBJ1-2,CARKGTGRHYGYTF,TGTGCCAGGAAAGGGACAGGACGACACTATGGCTACACCTTC
TRBD1,TRBV7-8,.,TRBJ1-6,CASSRDRTGNNSPLHF,TGTGCCAGCAGCAGAGACAGGACAGGGAATAATTCACCCCTCCACTTT
TRBD2,TRBV6-5,.,TRBJ2-7,CASSYGTSGGYEQYF,TGTGCCAGCAGTTACGGGACTAGCGGGGGGTACGAGCAGTACTTC
TRBD1,TRBV4-2,.,TRBJ1-4,CASRHRDRVAKLFF,TGTGCCAGCAGACACCGGGACAGGGTGGCAAAACTGTTTTTT
.,TRBV29-1,.,TRBJ1-5,CSAGRDRQPQHF,TGCAGCGCGGGCAGGGATCGGCAGCCCCAGCATTTT
.,TRBV19,.,TRBJ1-4,CASSLGGMTNEKLFF,TGTGCCAGTAGTCTCGGTGGGATGACTAATGAAAAACTGTTTTTT
.,TRBV27,.,TRBJ1-4,CASSPPSLRGEKLFF,TGTGCCAGCAGTCCTCCATCTCTCAGGGGTGAAAAACTGTTTTTT
.,TRBV7-9,.,TRBJ1-1,CASSLSTEAFF,TGTGCCAGCAGCCTCTCCACTGAAGCTTTCTTT
.,TRBV19,.,TRBJ1-5,CASSYGLLVGNQPQHF,TGTGCCAGTTCGTACGGGCTTCTAGTTGGCAATCAGCCCCAGCATTTT
TRBD2,TRBV7-2,.,TRBJ2-3,CASSIGSGGPRSTDTQYF,TGTGCCAGCAGCATCGGTAGCGGGGGGCCCCGTAGCACAGATACGCAGTATTTT
.,TRBV5-5,.,TRBJ1-6,CASSLGGGGSNSPLHF,TGTGCCAGCAGCTTGGGGGGCGGCGGGTCTAATTCACCCCTCCACTTT
.,TRBV5-1,.,TRBJ2-3,CASSLEGHPTDTQYF,TGCGCCAGCAGCTTGGAGGGGCACCCCACAGATACGCAGTATTTT
TRBD1,TRBV28,.,TRBJ1-4,CASSSFTNRGRRSPTTNEKLFF,TGTGCCAGCAGTTCCTTTACGAACAGGGGGCGTAGATCCCCGACAACTAATGAAAAACTGTTTTTT
.,TRBV7-6,.,TRBJ1-6,CASSLAGPRGAYNSPLHF,TGTGCCAGCAGCTTAGCTGGGCCCAGAGGGGCCTATAATTCACCCCTCCACTTT
.,TRBV28,.,TRBJ1-6,CASSIRGPPYNSPLHF,TGTGCCAGCAGCATTCGAGGGCCCCCCTATAATTCACCCCTCCACTTT
.,TRBV2,.,TRBJ2-3,CASSRPVTGLSTDTQYF,TGTGCCAGCAGTAGGCCCGTTACAGGGTTATCCACAGATACGCAGTATTTT
TRBD1,TRBV28,.,TRBJ1-2,CASSVLTGEDGYTF,TGTGCCAGCAGTGTGTTGACAGGGGAGGATGGCTACACCTTC
.,TRBV28,.,TRBJ1-4,CASSTGTSGDEKLFF,TGTGCCAGCAGTACTGGGACTTCGGGGGATGAAAAACTGTTTTTT
TRBD2,TRBV2,.,TRBJ2-7,CASRGGEQYF,TGTGCCAGCCGGGGGGGGGAGCAGTACTTC
.,TRBV19,.,TRBJ2-2,CASLRSSAGELFF,TGTGCCAGTTTAAGATCCTCGGCCGGGGAGCTGTTTTTT
.,TRBV5-8,.,TRBJ2-7,CASRTYLTYEQYF,TGTGCCAGCCGGACCTACCTTACCTACGAGCAGTACTTC
.,TRBV4-3,.,TRBJ2-7,CASSQVGGTRYEQYF,TGCGCCAGCAGCCAAGTTGGGGGGACCCGATACGAGCAGTACTTC
TRBD2,TRBV11-2,.,TRBJ2-3,CASSTGTSGRGTQYF,TGTGCCAGCAGCACCGGGACTAGCGGGCGGGGTACGCAGTATTTT
TRBD1,TRBV5-6,.,TRBJ1-5,CASSLAGQGDGQPQHF,TGTGCCAGCAGCTTGGCGGGACAGGGTGACGGCCAGCCCCAGCATTTT
.,TRBV5-1,.,TRBJ1-4,CASSLVSPKDNEKLFF,TGCGCCAGCAGCTTAGTTAGCCCCAAGGATAATGAAAAACTGTTTTTT
.,TRBV25-1,.,TRBJ1-4,CASSDRSYEKLFF,TGTGCCAGCAGTGACAGGTCTTATGAAAAACTGTTTTTT
TRBD1,TRBV7-9,.,TRBJ1-5,CASSSPGQGGNQPQHF,TGTGCCAGCAGCTCCCCGGGACAGGGGGGGAATCAGCCCCAGCATTTT
.,TRBV28,.,TRBJ1-4,CASSQRATGKLFF,TGTGCCAGCAGTCAAAGGGCGACAGGAAAACTGTTTTTT
TRBD1,TRBV6-4,few,TRBJ1-4,CASSPSGQAREKLFF,TGTGCCAGCAGTCCCTCGGGACAGGCCAGGGAAAAACTGTTTTTT
.,TRBV29-1,.,TRBJ2-7,CSVVELLSYEQYF,TGCAGCGTTGTCGAACTACTCTCCTACGAGCAGTACTTC